Shown below are 14 T cell receptor beta chains from a single sample sequenced in a study of shared clonotypes between healthy human individuals. Data came from immunoSEQ multiplex PCR; TCRdb stores just in-frame clones and leaves some out. This table holds over a million clones, approximately 96% found once. Input material: naive CD4+ T cells sorted from blood. Subset indicated: CD45RA+ positively selected. All receptors derive from a man under 40 in good health.

Points on this clone: Other DNA variants within this sample encode the same CDR3. The chain carries TRBV6-5 and TRBJ1-1; D not resolved. Germline values: CDR1 MNHEY, CDR2 SVGAGI. V was pared by 0 bases and J by 0 bases, with 5 bases between. The CDR3 contains 14 residues. The CDR3 bases are TGTGCCAGCAGTTACTCGAAGGTGAACACTGAAGCTTTCTTT. Its protein product is CASSYSKVNTEAFF.

The chain uses TRBV30 and TRBJ2-5; 7 nucleotides match TRBD2. CDR1 GTSNPN and CDR2 SVGIG come from the germline V gene (reference sequence). Trimming took 3 bases from V and 5 from J; bases not matched to a gene: 6. This CDR3 is 13 amino acids long. CDR3 amino acids: CAWRVTSRETQYF. The CDR3 DNA sequence: TGTGCCTGGAGGGTGACTAGCAGGGAGACCCAGTACTTC.

The rearrangement links TRBV10-3 to TRBJ2-5, with D tentatively TRBD1 or TRBD2 (5 bases each). Germline V lookup: CDR1 ENHRY, CDR2 SYGVKD. The length of the CDR3 is 13 residues. Trimming left V 5 bases short and J 14 bases short, with 21 bases between. The CDR3 DNA reads TGTGCCATCAGTACGCAGGCCCTCGGGACCTTTTACTTC. Its protein is CAISTQALGTFYF.

V and J are TRBV5-1 and TRBJ2-1; D possibly corresponds to TRBD1 (5 bases). This CDR3 has 12 residues. With 4 bases removed from V and 7 bases from J, the gap between germline ends came to 9 bases. Germline CDR1 SGHRS, CDR2 YFSETQ. As DNA, the CDR3 is TGCGCCAGCAGCCCTAACAGGAATGAGCAGTTCTTC. Its protein is CASSPNRNEQFF.

This clone was detected once. The chain combines TRBV7-9 with TRBJ2-3, with no clear D. The CDR3 runs to 11 residues. Looked up from germline, CDR1 is SEHNR and CDR2 is FQNEAQ (reference sequence). V was shortened by 5 bases and J by 3 bases, with 3 bases between the two germline ends. In nucleotides, the CDR3 is TGTGCCAGCAGCCAAACAGATACGCAGTATTTT. It is translated as CASSQTDTQYF. The full variable domain, in which reference TRBV7-9 and TRBJ2-3 provide the parts outside the CDR3, is DTGVSQNPRHKITKRGQNVTFRCDPISEHNRLYWYRQTLGQGPEFLTYFQNEAQLEKSRLLSDRFSAERPKGSFSTLEIQRTEQGDSAMYLCASSQTDTQYFGPGTRLTVL.

J is TRBJ2-7 and V is TRBV6-5; D unclear. Trimming pared 6 bases from V and 5 bases from J, leaving 20 bases between. The germline V gene encodes CDR1 MNHEY and CDR2 SVGAGI. The CDR3 sequence is 15 residues long. CDR3 coding DNA: TGTGCCAGCAGCCGTCGCGTAGTGGGCCGACACGAGCAGTACTTC. This codes for CASSRRVVGRHEQYF.

As to this clone: This sample includes further DNA sequences coding for the same CDR3. V gene TRBV5-1 combines with J gene TRBJ2-3; D uncertain. The CDR3 totals 13 residues. Germline CDR1 reads SGHRS; CDR2 reads YFSETQ. V lost 0 bases and J 6 bases, leaving 8 bases between the germline ends. Written as DNA, the CDR3 is TGCGCCAGCAGCTTGGAAGGGTCGGATACGCAGTATTTT. It codes for CASSLEGSDTQYF.

Points on this clone: The sample carries other DNA sequences with the same CDR3. The chain links TRBV9 to TRBJ2-2, with 10 bases aligning to TRBD2. CDR3 length equals 15 residues. V trimming: 0 bases; J trimming: 5 bases; junction bases outside the gene matches: 1. From germline, CDR1 is SGDLS and CDR2 YYNGEE. In DNA form, the CDR3 reads TGTGCCAGCAGCGTAGAGGGACTAGCGACCGGGGAGCTGTTTTTT. This encodes CASSVEGLATGELFF.

V gene TRBV6-5 combines with J gene TRBJ2-7; the D call may be TRBD1 or TRBD2 (5 bases each). The CDR3 extends over 14 amino acids. Trimming shortened V by 7 bases and J by 0 bases, and 13 bases separated the two germline ends. The germline V gene encodes CDR1 MNHEY and CDR2 SVGAGI. The CDR3 region has the DNA TGTGCCAGCAATCTGGGACGGGGCTCCTACGAGCAGTACTTC. The encoded protein is CASNLGRGSYEQYF.

The chain combines TRBV18 with TRBJ2-7, with TRBD1 identical over 11 bases. V lost 6 bases, J lost 5 bases, and 12 bases stayed unmatched. The CDR3 loop spans 16 amino acids. Germline V lookup: CDR1 KGHSH, CDR2 LQKENI. CDR3 DNA: TGTGCCAGCTCCCCTCCGGTCGGGGACAGGGGGAACGAGCAGTACTTC. Protein: CASSPPVGDRGNEQYF.

This chain uses TRBV2 with TRBJ2-2; D remains unclear. The CDR3 loop spans 16 amino acids. Trimming took 4 bases from V and 7 from J, leaving 19 bases between them. The V gene's germline CDR1 is SNHLY and CDR2 FYNNEI. For the CDR3, the DNA is TGTGCCAGCAGTGGCCTAAGCAGAGGCCTGAACGGGGAGCTGTTTTTT. Amino acid sequence: CASSGLSRGLNGELFF.

The rearrangement uses TRBV7-9 and TRBJ1-1, with a weak D call TRBD1 (6 bases). The V and J ends lost 5 bases and 1 base respectively, with 14 bases between them. CDR3 length: 15 residues. Germline-derived CDR1 and CDR2 are SEHNR and FQNEAQ (reference sequence). The CDR3 spells CASSLGGGRNTEAFF. The CDR3 DNA reads as TGTGCCAGCAGCCTCGGCGGGGGCCGGAACACTGAAGCTTTCTTT.

This sequence joins TRBV7-9 and TRBJ2-6; D gene uncertain. The germline V gene encodes CDR1 SEHNR and CDR2 FQNEAQ (reference sequence). Trimming removed 8 bases at V and 0 bases at J, with 5 bases between. The CDR3 has 13 amino acids. CDR3: CASRNSGANVLTF. In nucleotides, the CDR3 is TGTGCCAGCCGGAACTCTGGGGCCAACGTCCTGACTTTC.

V gene TRBV11-2 combines with J gene TRBJ2-1, with 7 bases identical to TRBD2. CDR3 size: 18 residues. Trimming took 5 bases from V and 0 from J; bases not matched to a gene: 13. Germline V gene sequence: CDR1 SGHAT, CDR2 FQNNGV. This chain's CDR3 is CASSPRVKVAGSYNEQFF. CDR3 bases: TGTGCCAGCAGCCCCCGGGTCAAAGTAGCGGGCTCCTACAATGAGCAGTTCTTC.